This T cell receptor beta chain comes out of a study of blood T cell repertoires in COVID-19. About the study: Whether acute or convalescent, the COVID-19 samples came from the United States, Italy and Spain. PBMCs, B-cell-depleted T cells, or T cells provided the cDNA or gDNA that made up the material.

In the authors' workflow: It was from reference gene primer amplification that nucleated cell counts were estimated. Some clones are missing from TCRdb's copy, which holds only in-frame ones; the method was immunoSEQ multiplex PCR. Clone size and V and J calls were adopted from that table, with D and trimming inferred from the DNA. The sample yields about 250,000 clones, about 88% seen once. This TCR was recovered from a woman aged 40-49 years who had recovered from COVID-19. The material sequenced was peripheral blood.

CDR3 DNA sequence: TGTGCCAGCAGTGGACCCTGGGGACAGGGAGACGGCTACACCTTC. This gives the protein CASSGPWGQGDGYTF. The chain joins TRBV2 to TRBJ1-2, with 9 bases matching TRBD1. The CDR3 sequence is 15 residues long. Germline V CDR1 and CDR2: SNHLY, FYNNEI. V was pared by 4 bases and J by 8 bases, with 11 bases of the junction left unmatched.